The 27 T cell receptor beta chains below all came from one sample that was sequenced in a study of PD-L1 blockade in urothelial cancer. As for time point: pretreatment peripheral blood. Libraries were prepared by immunoSEQ multiplex PCR; TCRdb keeps only in-frame clonotypes and omits some of them. The table records roughly 56,000 clones, about 86% of them present only once. Sequenced here: PBMCs, sampled around atezolizumab (anti-PD-L1) treatment. These receptors came from a man between 60 and 75 years old with urothelial cancer.

The CDR3 region is CASSPDSYNQPQHF. For the CDR3, the DNA is TGTGCCAGCAGCCCGGACAGTTACAATCAGCCCCAGCATTTT. V gene TRBV6-6 combines with J gene TRBJ1-5, with D perhaps TRBD1 (6 bases). Trimming shortened V by 6 bases and J by 3 bases, and 12 bases separated the two germline ends. The CDR3 runs to 14 residues. Germline lookup yields CDR1 MNHNY and CDR2 SVGAGI (reference sequence).

The gene calls are TRBV5-8 and TRBJ1-2; D not certain. The CDR3 is 13 amino acids. V shed 3 bases and J shed 2 bases, with 8 bases lying between them. Germline CDR1 SGHTS, CDR2 YDEGEE. CDR3 loop: CASSSEINYGYTF. The CDR3 region has the DNA TGTGCCAGCAGCTCTGAGATCAACTATGGCTACACCTTC.

The chain links TRBV7-9 to TRBJ1-2, with D perhaps TRBD1 (5 bases). Per the germline V gene, CDR1 is SEHNR and CDR2 is FQNEAQ (reference sequence). This CDR3 has 14 residues. Trimming removed 1 base from V and 2 bases from J, with 8 bases in between. The CDR3 DNA reads as TGTGCCAGCAGCTTAGGACAGCTAAACTATGGCTACACCTTC. Amino acids: CASSLGQLNYGYTF.

Only a few counts were recorded for this clone. The chain carries TRBV2 and TRBJ1-5, with TRBD1 matching over 8 bases. The CDR3 runs to 15 residues. From germline, CDR1 is SNHLY and CDR2 FYNNEI. With V trimmed by 4 bases and J by 7 bases, 9 bases remained unmatched. Written as DNA, the CDR3 is TGTGCCAGCAGTGGGGGACAGGATGTTGGACAGCCCCAGCATTTT. Its protein is CASSGGQDVGQPQHF. Full variable domain (remainder filled in from reference TRBV2 and TRBJ1-5): EPEVTQTPSHQVTQMGQEVILRCVPISNHLYFYWYRQILGQKVEFLVSFYNNEISEKSEIFDDQFSVERPDGSNFTLKIRSTKLEDSAMYFCASSGGQDVGQPQHFGDGTRLSIL.

This clone was observed a few times. The chain employs TRBV5-1 and TRBJ1-6; D is ambiguous. Germline CDR1 and CDR2: SGHRS and YFSETQ. V was cut by 2 bases and J by 9 bases, with 12 bases left in between. The CDR3 loop spans 14 amino acids. The CDR3 sequence: CASSLRPTGSPLHF. The CDR3 nucleotides are TGCGCCAGCAGCTTACGCCCCACCGGTTCACCCCTCCACTTT.

The rearrangement uses TRBV5-4 and TRBJ1-1; 8 bases are shared with TRBD1. The germline V gene encodes CDR1 SGHNT and CDR2 YYREEE (reference sequence). The V segment lost 4 bases and the J segment 4 bases; nucleotides outside the gene matches: 12. CDR3 size: 16 residues. For the CDR3, the DNA is TGTGCCAGCAGCGGTGGGGGACAGGCAGAAAGCACTGAAGCTTTCTTT. Its protein is CASSGGGQAESTEAFF.

CDR3 sequence: CASSPLGLAGKNTGELFF. CDR3 bases: TGTGCCAGCAGCCCCCTGGGACTAGCGGGGAAGAACACCGGGGAGCTGTTTTTT. The chain links TRBV7-9 to TRBJ2-2; 13 positions match TRBD2. Germline CDR1 and CDR2: SEHNR and FQNEAQ (reference sequence). Germline trimming cut 5 bases from V and 1 base from J; bases unmatched to any gene: 7. The CDR3 consists of 18 residues.

A single count supports this clone. The chain combines TRBV5-4 with TRBJ1-1; TRBD1 aligns across 8 bases. Germline V lookup: CDR1 SGHNT, CDR2 YYREEE (reference sequence). Trimming at V came to 4 bases and at J to 4 bases, leaving 9 bases not matched to a gene. This CDR3 region has 15 residues. The chain's CDR3 is CASSVYNQGATEAFF. The DNA for the CDR3 is TGTGCCAGCAGCGTCTACAATCAGGGGGCCACTGAAGCTTTCTTT.

The chain joins TRBV6-1 to TRBJ1-2; 9 bases are a match to TRBD1. J was trimmed by 7 bases and V by 6 bases; bases with no gene match: 9. Germline CDR1 and CDR2: MNHNS and SASEGT. CDR3 size: 14 residues. CDR3 DNA sequence: TGTGCCAGCAGGGGACAGGGAGCGATGGGTGGCTACACCTTC. Encoded protein: CASRGQGAMGGYTF.

Here the CDR3 DNA reads TGTGCCAGCTCACCACGGGACACATACGAGCAGTACTTC. Amino acids: CASSPRDTYEQYF. The chain joins TRBV18 to TRBJ2-7; the D gene is possibly TRBD1 (6 bases). Germline V CDR1 and CDR2: KGHSH, LQKENI. V was trimmed by 1 base and J by 4 bases, leaving 8 bases between them. The CDR3 runs to 13 residues.

For this clone: An end of the junction differs from the germline gene, which may be a read error. The rearrangement joins TRBV18 to TRBJ2-7; 7 bases are a match to TRBD1. Germline V gene data show CDR1 as KGHSH and CDR2 as LQKENI. The CDR3 consists of 12 residues. The CDR3 reads CASSRLQGPGPF. The CDR3 nucleotides read TGTGCCAGCTCCCGACTACAGGGGCCAGGTCCCTTC.

The chain joins TRBV6-5 to TRBJ2-7; 9 nucleotides match TRBD1. In germline, CDR1 is MNHEY, CDR2 SVGAGI. J lost 5 bases, V lost 2 bases, and 4 bases had no gene match. The CDR3 spans 14 residues. This CDR3 reads CASSYPGQGNEQYF. DNA for the CDR3: TGTGCCAGCAGTTACCCGGGACAGGGCAACGAGCAGTACTTC.

Only one count was recorded for this clone. The chain has TRBV13 and TRBJ2-3, with D possibly TRBD1 on 6 matching bases. Germline assignment: CDR1 PRHDT and CDR2 FYEKMQ (reference sequence). This CDR3 comprises 17 residues. V was trimmed by 2 bases and J by 1 base, leaving 16 bases between them. CDR3: CASSLSLQGPRTDTQYF. CDR3 nucleotides: TGTGCCAGCAGCTTATCCTTACAGGGACCCCGCACAGATACGCAGTATTTT.

The table lists this clone with a count of one. The chain carries TRBV5-8 and TRBJ1-4; D ambiguous. Trimming stripped 5 bases from V and 2 bases from J, with 10 bases between. The germline V gene has CDR1 SGHTS and CDR2 YDEGEE. The CDR3 covers 14 residues. CDR3 sequence (DNA): TGTGCCAGCAGTAGCACATGGACTAATGAAAAACTGTTTTTT. Translated, it gives CASSSTWTNEKLFF.

The chain combines TRBV9 with TRBJ2-3; 7 positions match TRBD2. Trimming took 3 bases from V and 14 from J; bases not matched to a gene: 18. Looked up from germline, CDR1 is SGDLS and CDR2 is YYNGEE. The CDR3 runs to 15 residues. This chain's CDR3 is CASSADPRGVVERYF. In DNA form, the CDR3 reads TGTGCCAGCAGCGCAGACCCCCGGGGGGTAGTAGAAAGGTATTTT.

The J gene is TRBJ2-3, the V gene TRBV5-1; D perhaps matches TRBD1 (6 bases). The CDR3 extends over 14 amino acids. The V gene lost 0 bases and the J gene lost 4 bases, with 9 bases spanning the gap. The V gene's germline CDR1 is SGHRS and CDR2 YFSETQ. This CDR3 reads CASSLDRVADTQYF. Here the CDR3 DNA reads TGCGCCAGCAGCTTGGACAGGGTGGCAGATACGCAGTATTTT.

The genes are TRBV12-5 and TRBJ1-1, with a tentative D call TRBD1 (5 bases). Trimming left V 0 bases short and J 4 bases short, with 21 bases between. CDR1 is LGHNT and CDR2 is FRNRAP in the germline V gene. The CDR3 loop spans 18 amino acids. The CDR3 here is CASGLVRGRTPTGTEAFF. DNA for the CDR3: TGTGCTAGTGGTTTGGTAAGGGGCCGGACACCAACCGGCACTGAAGCTTTCTTT.

This chain joins TRBV19 and TRBJ1-1; 9 nucleotides align to TRBD1. V trimming: 6 bases; J trimming: 2 bases; junction bases outside the gene matches: 4. The CDR3 is made up of 14 amino acids. Looked up from germline, CDR1 is LNHDA and CDR2 is SQIVND (reference sequence). In nucleotides, the CDR3 is TGTGCCAGTAGGGACAGGGGATTTAACACTGAAGCTTTCTTT. Protein sequence: CASRDRGFNTEAFF.

The gene calls are TRBV6-5 and TRBJ2-1; possibly TRBD2 for D (6 bases). Germline lookup yields CDR1 MNHEY and CDR2 SVGAGI. V was pared by 1 base and J by 6 bases, with 16 bases between. CDR3 length: 16 residues. CDR3 region: CASSYYGLPTPNEQFF. The CDR3 DNA sequence: TGTGCCAGCAGTTACTATGGACTACCAACCCCCAATGAGCAGTTCTTC.

The chain is built from TRBV14 and TRBJ2-7; D is perhaps TRBD1 (5 bases). This CDR3 is 13 amino acids long. V lost 0 bases, J lost 4 bases, and 7 bases lay in between. Germline assignment: CDR1 SGHDN and CDR2 FVKESK. This CDR3 is CASSQDQGYEQYF. Here the CDR3 DNA reads TGTGCCAGCAGCCAAGACCAGGGTTACGAGCAGTACTTC.

V gene TRBV5-1 combines with J gene TRBJ1-1; TRBD1 is a possible D gene (6 bases). The CDR3 is 15 amino acids. CDR1 is SGHRS and CDR2 is YFSETQ in the germline V gene. The V and J ends lost 4 bases and 6 bases respectively, with 19 bases between them. The CDR3 DNA reads as TGCGCCAGCAGCGCAACAGGGTCTTTTAGGTCTGAAGCTTTCTTT. It codes for CASSATGSFRSEAFF.

The CDR3 coding sequence is TGCGCCAGCAGCCCTGGGGACAGTAACAATCAGCCCCAGCATTTT. It is translated as CASSPGDSNNQPQHF. The chain uses TRBV5-1 and TRBJ1-5, with 7 bases lining up with TRBD1. CDR1 and CDR2 from the germline V gene are SGHRS and YFSETQ. This CDR3 is 15 amino acids long. V lost 4 bases to trimming and J lost 3 bases; unmatched junction nucleotides: 7.

This clone was recorded only once. The chain employs TRBV5-1 and TRBJ1-2, with TRBD1 matching over 7 bases. The junction had 4 bases not matched to a gene; V was cut back by 4 bases and J by 7 bases. The CDR3 covers 12 residues. Germline assignment: CDR1 SGHRS and CDR2 YFSETQ. This chain's CDR3 is CASSVQGIGYTF. CDR3 sequence (DNA): TGCGCCAGCAGCGTACAGGGGATTGGCTACACCTTC.

This chain links TRBV2 with TRBJ2-2; TRBD2 aligns across 10 bases. The trim removed 3 bases at V and 8 bases at J, leaving 6 bases unmatched. The CDR3 consists of 15 residues. Germline values: CDR1 SNHLY, CDR2 FYNNEI. The CDR3 here is CASSDQAGGAGELFF. The CDR3 DNA is TGTGCCAGCAGTGATCAAGCGGGAGGGGCAGGGGAGCTGTTTTTT.

The chain employs TRBV7-9 and TRBJ2-7; perhaps TRBD2 as D (6 bases). The CDR3 spans 16 residues. CDR1 and CDR2 (germline): SEHNR, FQNEAQ (reference sequence). V dropped 5 bases and J dropped 1 base, with 18 bases sitting between them. The CDR3 nucleotides are TGTGCCAGCAGCCCAGAAGCGGGCAGAGCTTCCTACGAGCAGTACTTC. It is translated as CASSPEAGRASYEQYF.

The V call is TRBV27, the J call TRBJ2-7; TRBD1 is a possible D gene (6 bases). The CDR3 contains 14 residues. V lost 2 bases and J lost 2, with 10 bases in between. The germline gives CDR1 MNHEY, CDR2 SMNVEV (reference sequence). CDR3 residues: CASSLGGQTYEQYF. CDR3 in DNA: TGTGCCAGCAGTTTAGGAGGACAGACCTACGAGCAGTACTTC.

V usage is TRBV5-6 and J usage is TRBJ1-2, with 7 bases identical to TRBD1. After removal of 4 bases from V and 2 bases from J, the junction contained 8 bases not matched to a gene. Germline lookup yields CDR1 SGHDT and CDR2 YYEEEE. CDR3 size: 15 residues. For the CDR3, the DNA is TGTGCCAGCAGCGGCCACAGGGGCTCCAACTATGGCTACACCTTC. Translating gives CASSGHRGSNYGYTF.